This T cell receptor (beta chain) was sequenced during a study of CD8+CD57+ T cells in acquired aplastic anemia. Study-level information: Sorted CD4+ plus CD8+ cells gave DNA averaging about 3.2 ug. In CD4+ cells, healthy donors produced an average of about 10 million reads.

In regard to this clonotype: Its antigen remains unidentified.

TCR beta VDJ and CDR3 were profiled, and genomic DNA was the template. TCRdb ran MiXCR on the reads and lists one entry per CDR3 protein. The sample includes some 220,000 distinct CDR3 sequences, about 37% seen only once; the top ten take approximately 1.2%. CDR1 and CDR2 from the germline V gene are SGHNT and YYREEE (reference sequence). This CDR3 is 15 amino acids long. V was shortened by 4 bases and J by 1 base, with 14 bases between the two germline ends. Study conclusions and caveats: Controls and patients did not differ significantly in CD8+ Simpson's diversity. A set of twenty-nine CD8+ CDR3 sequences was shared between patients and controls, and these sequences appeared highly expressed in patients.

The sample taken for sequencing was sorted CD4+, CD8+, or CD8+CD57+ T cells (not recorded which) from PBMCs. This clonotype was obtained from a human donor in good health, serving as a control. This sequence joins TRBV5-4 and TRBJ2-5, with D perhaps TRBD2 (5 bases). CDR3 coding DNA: TGTGCCAGCAGCCTCAGACGGGCGGGCCAAGAGACCCAGTACTTC. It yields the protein CASSLRRAGQETQYF.